This T cell receptor beta chain was sequenced during a study of shared clonotypes between healthy human individuals. This clone was counted only a few times. The target antigen is unknown. Notes on the study in general: Richness estimates generally favored naive over memory subsets.

Sequenced by immunoSEQ multiplex PCR; TCRdb stores in-frame clones only, minus some. This sample has about 2.3 million clones, with 85% to 95% found just once. The TCR originated in a man aged 18 to 29 in good health. Some clones in this sample may be carry-over from other donors' samples. Input material: naive CD4+ T cells from PBMCs. The subset is: CD45RA+ positively selected.

Here the CDR3 DNA reads TGCGCCAGCAGTGACCGGGACAGCTTTAACTATGGCTACACCTTC. It yields the protein CASSDRDSFNYGYTF. The chain employs TRBV10-1 and TRBJ1-2; 7 nucleotides align to TRBD1. This CDR3 is built from 15 residues. V lost 3 bases and J lost 1; bases outside the gene matches: 5. Germline V gene lookup returns CDR1 WNHNN and CDR2 SYGVQD (reference sequence).